This is a list of T cell receptor beta chains from one sample in a study of Ad26.COV2.S vaccination and SARS-CoV-2 variants. Assay used: immunoSEQ multiplex PCR; TCRdb lists only in-frame clones, some missing. The table has 450,000 to 550,000 clones, roughly 87% seen once; the top ten hold around 1.6%. The source material was peripheral blood, sampled in a trial of Ad26.COV2.S vaccine versus placebo. Source of these receptors: a person aged 18 to 59 who received the Ad26.COV2.S COVID-19 vaccine or a placebo. Both conserved end residues are part of each CDR3. A D gene is named only where the DNA matches it firmly. Only some rows state a clone size, as once, few, many or a class for expanded clones.

CDR3 protein | CDR3 DNA | D gene | J gene | V gene | clone size
CASSEESGANVLTF | TGTGCCAGCAGTGAAGAGTCTGGGGCCAACGTCCTGACTTTC | - | TRBJ2-6 | TRBV2 | -
CASDTAGTHVYTF | TGTGCCAGCGATACCGCGGGGACTCATGTCTACACCTTC | - | TRBJ1-2 | TRBV6-6 | -
CASSLRDSRTDTQYF | TGTGCCAGCAGCTTAAGGGACAGCCGCACAGATACGCAGTATTTT | TRBD1 | TRBJ2-3 | TRBV7-3 | once
CASSIDPASQETQYF | TGTGCCAGTAGTATAGATCCCGCCTCACAAGAGACCCAGTACTTC | - | TRBJ2-5 | TRBV19 | -
CASSQGQGGGEAFF | TGTGCCAGCAGCCAGGGACAGGGGGGTGGTGAAGCTTTCTTT | TRBD1 | TRBJ1-1 | TRBV4-2 | -
CASSIPGQGYGYTF | TGTGCCAGTAGTATCCCTGGACAGGGCTATGGCTACACCTTC | TRBD1 | TRBJ1-2 | TRBV19 | -
CASSSRLAGGPVEQFF | TGTGCCAGCAGCTCCCGACTAGCGGGGGGGCCGGTTGAGCAGTTCTTC | TRBD2 | TRBJ2-1 | TRBV11-2 | -
CASRRDNSNTEAFF | TGTGCCAGCAGGAGGGACAATTCGAACACTGAAGCTTTCTTT | - | TRBJ1-1 | TRBV6-5 | -
CASSVGRDSNTEAFF | TGTGCCAGCAGCGTAGGGCGGGACTCGAACACTGAAGCTTTCTTT | - | TRBJ1-1 | TRBV9 | -
CASSLEPVGTDTQYF | TGTGCCAGCAGCTTGGAGCCAGTGGGCACAGATACGCAGTATTTT | - | TRBJ2-3 | TRBV5-5 | -
CASSYSNQPQHF | TGTGCCAGCAGTTATAGCAATCAGCCCCAGCATTTT | - | TRBJ1-5 | TRBV2 | -
CASSLEGQQGSVGGLETQYF | TGTGCCAGCAGCTTAGAGGGACAGCAGGGGTCGGTCGGTGGTTTGGAGACCCAGTACTTC | TRBD1 | TRBJ2-5 | TRBV11-2 | -
CASSLVAYYGYTF | TGTGCCAGCAGCTTGGTAGCGTACTATGGCTACACCTTC | - | TRBJ1-2 | TRBV5-6 | -
CASSLVWGQSYEQYF | TGCGCCAGCAGCTTGGTGTGGGGACAGTCCTACGAGCAGTACTTC | TRBD1 | TRBJ2-7 | TRBV5-1 | many
CATGGQGAETQYF | TGTGCCACCGGGGGACAGGGCGCAGAGACCCAGTACTTC | TRBD1 | TRBJ2-5 | TRBV10-3 | -
CASSITGTAYEQYF | TGTGCCAGCAGCATTACCGGGACAGCCTACGAGCAGTACTTC | TRBD1 | TRBJ2-7 | TRBV11-2 | -
CASSSGGGWREQYF | TGTGCCAGCAGTTCCGGGGGGGGTTGGAGGGAGCAGTACTTC | TRBD2 | TRBJ2-7 | TRBV27 | -
CASSRRGGEVDEQFF | TGTGCCAGCAGTCGACGGGGGGGAGAGGTTGATGAGCAGTTCTTC | TRBD2 | TRBJ2-1 | TRBV6-2/TRBV6-3 | -
CASRARMMGGPQEQYF | TGTGCCAGCCGCGCGCGGATGATGGGGGGCCCCCAGGAGCAGTACTTC | - | TRBJ2-7 | TRBV2 | few
CASSVSDARFYEQYF | TGCGCCAGCAGTGTGTCGGACGCCCGGTTCTACGAGCAGTACTTC | - | TRBJ2-7 | TRBV10-2 | -
CASGTGTYEQYF | TGTGCCAGCGGTACAGGGACCTACGAGCAGTACTTC | - | TRBJ2-7 | TRBV5-6 | -
CATSQGNSYEQYF | TGTGCCACCAGCCAGGGAAACTCCTACGAGCAGTACTTC | - | TRBJ2-7 | TRBV15 | -
CAWSVEEVAGVRNEQFF | TGTGCCTGGAGTGTAGAGGAAGTAGCGGGAGTGAGGAATGAGCAGTTCTTC | TRBD2 | TRBJ2-1 | TRBV30 | -
CASRKGDSRAEAFF | TGTGCCAGCAGGAAAGGGGACTCACGTGCTGAAGCTTTCTTT | - | TRBJ1-1 | TRBV11-2 | -
CASSLSHVSSYEQYF | TGCGCCAGCAGCTTGAGTCACGTAAGCTCCTACGAGCAGTACTTC | - | TRBJ2-7 | TRBV5-1 | once
CASRGTSTSTYEQYF | TGTGCCAGCAGAGGGACATCGACGTCTACCTACGAGCAGTACTTC | - | TRBJ2-7 | TRBV6-5 | -
CASSLLASGSGGTQYF | TGTGCCAGCAGCCTTCTTGCTAGCGGGAGTGGCGGTACGCAGTATTTT | TRBD2 | TRBJ2-3 | TRBV7-3 | -
CASSYDGVGGYTF | TGTGCCAGCAGTTACGACGGGGTGGGTGGCTACACCTTC | - | TRBJ1-2 | TRBV6-5 | -
CASSKGPGRGNTIYF | TGTGCCAGCAGTAAAGGACCAGGCCGTGGAAACACCATATATTTT | - | TRBJ1-3 | TRBV7-6 | few
CASSRRTGELFF | TGTGCCAGCAGTAGACGCACCGGGGAGCTGTTTTTT | - | TRBJ2-2 | TRBV2 | -
CASSSATTHNSPLHF | TGTGCCAGCTCATCTGCTACTACTCATAATTCACCCCTCCACTTT | - | TRBJ1-6 | TRBV2 | few
CATSDLQGTEAFF | TGTGCCACCAGTGATCTACAGGGCACTGAAGCTTTCTTT | - | TRBJ1-1 | TRBV24-1 | -
CASSLLRGRDTQYF | TGTGCCAGCAGCTTGTTAAGGGGGCGTGATACGCAGTATTTT | TRBD1 | TRBJ2-3 | TRBV3-1/TRBV3-2 | -
CATSRDFSQTNTGELFF | TGTGCCACCAGCAGAGATTTTTCGCAGACGAACACCGGGGAGCTGTTTTTT | - | TRBJ2-2 | TRBV15 | -
CAISAGTQTPSTEAFF | TGTGCCATCAGTGCGGGGACCCAAACCCCCAGCACTGAAGCTTTCTTT | - | TRBJ1-1 | TRBV10-3 | -
CASSSPGGGYTF | TGTGCCAGCAGTTCCCCCGGGGGTGGCTACACCTTC | - | TRBJ1-2 | TRBV28 | -
CASSLSASGSQETQYF | TGTGCCAGCAGTTTATCAGCTAGCGGGTCCCAAGAGACCCAGTACTTC | TRBD2 | TRBJ2-5 | TRBV28 | once
CASSLSPNYEQYF | TGTGCCAGCAGCTTGTCCCCTAACTACGAGCAGTACTTC | - | TRBJ2-7 | TRBV5-4 | -
CASTTGAGNTIYF | TGTGCCAGCACCACAGGGGCTGGAAACACCATATATTTT | TRBD1 | TRBJ1-3 | TRBV7-8 | -
CASSRSYEQYF | TGTGCCAGCAGCCGTTCCTACGAGCAGTACTTC | - | TRBJ2-7 | TRBV3-1/TRBV3-2 | -
CASSYGVYTGELFF | TGTGCCAGCAGTTACGGCGTCTACACCGGGGAGCTGTTTTTT | - | TRBJ2-2 | TRBV6-5 | -
CASSMEGQSLSGNTIYF | TGTGCCAGTAGTATGGAGGGACAGTCTCTCTCTGGAAACACCATATATTTT | TRBD1 | TRBJ1-3 | TRBV19 | -
CASSGPDSGFYEQYF | TGTGCCAGCTCGGGACCCGACAGTGGGTTCTACGAGCAGTACTTC | - | TRBJ2-7 | TRBV6-5 | -
CASSSTGARTEAFF | TGTGCCAGCAGCTCAACAGGGGCGCGCACTGAAGCTTTCTTT | TRBD1 | TRBJ1-1 | TRBV6-5 | -